Described below is a single T cell receptor (beta chain) sequence and its context. The sample carries other DNA sequences with the same CDR3. The sample belongs to a study of cytomegalovirus exposure and HLA in healthy donors. The PCR made use of 60 Vbeta and 13 Jbeta primers. Produced via immunoSEQ multiplex PCR; TCRdb's table is partial and in-frame only. The specimen's table records some 67,000 clones. With V trimmed by 0 bases and J by 3 bases, 13 bases remained unmatched. Looked up from germline, CDR1 is KGHSH and CDR2 is LQKENI. This CDR3 region has 19 residues. J is TRBJ2-7 and V is TRBV18; 11 bases match TRBD2. This clonotype was sampled from a woman in her twenties or thirties in good health and CMV-seronegative. Source material: PBMCs. As DNA, the CDR3 is TGTGCCAGCTCACCACCGGGGCTAGCGGGAGGCACTGGACTCTACGAGCAGTACTTC. It specifies CASSPPGLAGGTGLYEQYF.